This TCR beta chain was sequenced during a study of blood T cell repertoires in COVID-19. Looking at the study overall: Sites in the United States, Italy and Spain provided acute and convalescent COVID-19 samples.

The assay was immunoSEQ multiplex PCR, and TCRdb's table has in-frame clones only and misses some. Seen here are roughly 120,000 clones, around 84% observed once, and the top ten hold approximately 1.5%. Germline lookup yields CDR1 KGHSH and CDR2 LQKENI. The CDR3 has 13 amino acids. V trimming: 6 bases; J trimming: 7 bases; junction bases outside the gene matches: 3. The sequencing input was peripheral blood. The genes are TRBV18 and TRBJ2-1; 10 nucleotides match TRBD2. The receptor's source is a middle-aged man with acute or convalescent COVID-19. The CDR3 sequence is CASSQLAGNEQFF. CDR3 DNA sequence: TGTGCCAGCTCTCAACTAGCGGGAAATGAGCAGTTCTTC.